These 6 T cell receptor beta chains originate from one sample sequenced in a study of post-analysis software for immune sequencing data. Incorporated into the TCR beta cDNA libraries were unique molecular identifiers, which served to reduce PCR and sequencing biases. TCRdb processed the PCR reads anew with MiXCR; each CDR3 protein has one entry. This sample yields about 540,000 distinct CDR3 sequences, of which about a third are seen a single time; approximately 6% belongs to the top ten. For these TCRs, the target antigens are not known. General study findings and limits: Roughly five TRBV segments, including TRBV5-6, TRBV5-1 and TRBV20-1, were more frequent in patients than controls.

The sequencing input was blood. The receptor set was obtained from a girl aged 2-17 years with multiple sclerosis.

The chain carries TRBV24-1 and TRBJ2-1, with TRBD1 identical over 8 bases. From germline, CDR1 is KGHDR and CDR2 SFDVKD. V was clipped by 8 bases and J by 9 bases; unmatched bases: 5. CDR3 length: 12 residues. The CDR3 nucleotides are TGTGCCACCAAGGACAGGGTAGGTGAGCAGTTCTTC. Translating it yields CATKDRVGEQFF.

The V call is TRBV20-1, the J call TRBJ2-7; TRBD2 matches at 8 bases. In germline, CDR1 is DFQATT, CDR2 SNEGSKA (reference sequence). The CDR3 runs 14 residues. Trimming removed 0 bases from V and 4 bases from J; junction bases left unmatched: 5. The CDR3 loop reads CSARDYREGYEQYF. The CDR3 DNA is TGCAGTGCTAGAGATTACCGGGAGGGTTACGAGCAGTACTTC.

The chain uses TRBV29-1 and TRBJ1-2; TRBD1 is a possible D gene (5 bases). V lost 6 bases to trimming and J lost 4 bases, with 18 bases between them. CDR1 and CDR2 (germline): SQVTM, ANQGSEA. The CDR3 covers 14 residues. In DNA form, the CDR3 reads TGCAGCGTCTCCGGGAGCAGGGAGAGCTATGGCTACACCTTC. Protein product: CSVSGSRESYGYTF. Full variable domain (remainder filled in from reference TRBV29-1 and TRBJ1-2): SAVISQKPSRDICQRGTSLTIQCQVDSQVTMMFWYRQQPGQSLTLIATANQGSEATYESGFVIDKFPISRPNLTFSTLTVSNMSPEDSSIYLCSVSGSRESYGYTFGSGTRLTVV.

This clonotype was counted a few times. This chain joins TRBV13 and TRBJ2-5; 10 bases map to TRBD1. Gene TRBJ2-7 matches the end of the DNA better, so the J call may be wrong. CDR1 is PRHDT, CDR2 FYEKMQ, per germline (reference sequence). The CDR3 runs to 16 residues. CDR3 in DNA: TGTGCCAGCAGCTCGGGGGACAGGGGAAGAACCTACGAGCAGTACTTC. Its translation is CASSSGDRGRTYEQYF.

The chain carries TRBV5-1 and TRBJ1-2; 8 nucleotides line up with TRBD1. Germline V lookup: CDR1 SGHRS, CDR2 YFSETQ. The CDR3 has 16 amino acids. With V trimmed by 4 bases and J by 10 bases, 18 bases remained unmatched. As DNA, the CDR3 is TGCGCCAGCAGCGCAACGGCTGGGACAGGTTGGAATGACTACACCTTC. Its translation is CASSATAGTGWNDYTF.

The V call is TRBV28, the J call TRBJ2-3; TRBD1 agrees at 7 bases. Germline CDR1 is MDHEN and CDR2 is SYDVKM. Trimming removed 5 bases from V and 2 bases from J; junction bases left unmatched: 10. The CDR3 totals 16 residues. The DNA for the CDR3 is TGTGCCAGCAGTCGCGTGGGACAGTCACACACAGATACGCAGTATTTT. Translation: CASSRVGQSHTDTQYF.